These 5 T cell receptor beta chains share one sample of origin, sequenced in a study of control samples from healthy donors and cancer patients. Sequencing was performed with immunoSEQ multiplex PCR; in TCRdb, only in-frame clones are kept and a portion is missing. The sample consists of about 130,000 clones, just under 95% of them appearing once. Material: blood. The receptors stem from a man aged 18 to 30 in good health.

The chain combines TRBV11-2 with TRBJ2-3; tentatively, D is TRBD2 (7 bases). The V and J ends lost 3 bases and 2 bases respectively, with 15 bases between them. Germline CDR1 SGHAT, CDR2 FQNNGV. The CDR3 length is 16 residues. In DNA form, the CDR3 reads TGTGCCAGCAGCTTTAGGGGGGGGAAATTCACAGATACGCAGTATTTT. As protein: CASSFRGGKFTDTQYF.

The V gene is TRBV2, the J gene TRBJ2-5; weak D call: TRBD2 (5 bases). V lost 3 bases, J lost 3 bases, and 8 bases lay in between. The CDR3 sequence is 13 residues long. CDR1 is SNHLY and CDR2 is FYNNEI in the germline V gene. The CDR3 DNA reads as TGTGCCAGCAGTGATGTCGGGAAAGAGACCCAGTACTTC. Its translation: CASSDVGKETQYF.

The chain employs TRBV10-1 and TRBJ1-1; D possibly corresponds to TRBD1 (5 bases). Germline values: CDR1 WNHNN, CDR2 SYGVQD (reference sequence). The ends were cut back, 3 bases at V and 0 bases at J, with 11 bases in the middle. The length of the CDR3 is 15 residues. The CDR3 bases are TGCGCCAGCAGTGATGGGGGGACTTTGAACACTGAAGCTTTCTTT. Its protein is CASSDGGTLNTEAFF.

The genes are TRBV6-1 and TRBJ2-7; D uncertain. Trimming pared 2 bases from V and 3 bases from J, leaving 8 bases between. This CDR3 region has 13 residues. Germline-derived CDR1 and CDR2 are MNHNS and SASEGT. CDR3 DNA sequence: TGTGCCAGCAGTGAAAAGGCAGACTACGAGCAGTACTTC. Protein sequence: CASSEKADYEQYF.

V usage is TRBV6-5 and J usage is TRBJ1-5, with a tentative D call TRBD1 (5 bases). V lost 11 bases to trimming and J lost 3 bases, with 14 bases between them. Germline values: CDR1 MNHEY, CDR2 SVGAGI. The CDR3 covers 13 residues. The CDR3 region has the DNA TGTGCCGGCCGAGGGGCCCCCAATCAGCCCCAGCATTTT. It yields the protein CAGRGAPNQPQHF.